The entry that follows covers one T cell receptor (beta chain) sequence. This receptor's antigen is unknown. No clone much larger than this one lies a single base away; base qualities are absent. This sample is drawn from a study of cytomegalovirus exposure and HLA in healthy donors (dated by TCRdb to about 2017). With regard to the full study: A later analysis indicated that the 120 validation repertoires were generated on the platform also employed for the approximately 700 repertoires of the first cohort. The study was designed to test whether signatures of past pathogen exposure could be identified by cataloging public T cell receptors. The study combined high-throughput TCR immunosequencing, statistical association of individual TCRs with disease status, and machine learning to predict cytomegalovirus infection status. Along with the approximately 700-subject first cohort, a separate validation cohort of over 90 different subjects was used. Study-level results and caveats: Cytomegalovirus status was reported to be diagnosed by the classifier with high specificity and sensitivity in both the original and validation cohorts. It was suggested by the authors that the approach could potentially be generalized to other disease states and immunological phenotypes. A later analysis lacked HLA typing for the validation cohort, so it scored co-occurrence in that cohort across all 110 or so repertoires. Across donors, most TCR sequences were observed very rarely, whereas some public TCRs were present in many individuals. In a later analysis, TCRs clustered in the first cohort were found to also tend to co-occur in the 120 or so validation repertoires, with about 94% of cluster scores above 0. Three of the identified cytomegalovirus-associated TCR beta chains were confirmed in vitro to be specific for cytomegalovirus antigens. A total of roughly 160 TCR beta chains were listed by the study as associated with cytomegalovirus.

The method behind the library was the immunoSEQ multiplex PCR assay. Turning to the authors' computational methods: A statistical classification framework was developed to diagnose cytomegalovirus status using the catalog of TCR beta chain sequences. TCRdb carries this immuneACCESS record with in-frame sequences only. Its versions omit some clonotypes, under half of them owing to an unresolved V gene in the studies checked, with the rest unexplained. V and J calls and clone size are those listed in that table; D and trimming were worked out from the DNA. A total of approximately 76,000 clones appear in this sample, 94% of them only once. Clones ranked in the top ten supply roughly 2.1% of the sample. The donors belonged to the validation cohort of about 110 subjects, which was separate from the roughly 670-subject first cohort. Here V drops 4 bases and J drops 5 bases, and the junction holds 7 bases not matched to any gene. Per the germline V gene, SQVTM is the CDR1 and ANQGSEA is the CDR2. Inclusive of the bounding cysteine and phenylalanine, the CDR3 is 14 residues long. Solely the CDR3 DNA is kept, with 42 bases framed from the first base.

The clonotype comes from a woman aged 18-29 years in good health and CMV-seronegative. What was sequenced was PBMCs. The chain is assembled from TRBV29-1 and TRBJ1-4; TRBD1 matches 7 bases in the middle. This receptor has the CDR3 CSVGATGTNEKLFF. The nucleotide sequence is given as TGCAGCGTTGGAGCGACAGGGACCAATGAAAAACTGTTTTTT.